Presented here are 7 T cell receptor beta chains from one specimen sequenced in a study of spatial heterogeneity in lung cancer. Regarding time point: sample taken at primary tumor resection. No cells were sorted before sequencing. The whole RNA sequenced was extracted from tumor, nontumor lung or frozen PBMC. Via MiXCR, TCRdb re-called the 5' RACE reads, giving one row per CDR3 protein. This table has about 2,700 distinct CDR3 sequences, about 8% appearing once. The sample was normal lung tissue next to the tumor, taken at surgery. Receptors were obtained from a male donor with early-stage non-small cell lung cancer.

This clonotype has at least ten counts. This beta chain slipped into a library made for alpha chains as a stray read, so its size is not meaningful. The chain employs TRBV6-2 or TRBV6-3 and TRBJ2-5; tentative D call: TRBD1 (6 bases). The V end lost 6 bases, the J end lost 1 base, and 9 bases lay between the germline ends. Germline CDR1 and CDR2: MNHEY and SVGEGT. The length of the CDR3 is 13 residues. CDR3: CASRGHGQETQYF. Here the CDR3 DNA reads TGTGCCAGCAGGGGACATGGCCAAGAGACCCAGTACTTC.

This clonotype appeared many times. This beta chain was picked up by a library intended for alpha chains and is off target, so its count carries little meaning. The V gene is TRBV11-2, the J gene TRBJ2-7; unclear D gene. Germline V lookup: CDR1 SGHAT, CDR2 FQNNGV. This CDR3 region has 13 residues. Between the trimmed V and J ends, which lost 4 bases and 7 bases, there was a span of 14 bases. CDR3 loop: CASSSSGVPEQYF. The CDR3 DNA follows: TGTGCCAGCAGCTCCTCCGGCGTCCCGGAGCAGTACTTC. Variable domain in full (rest from reference TRBV11-2 and TRBJ2-7): EAGVAQSPRYKIIEKRQSVAFWCNPISGHATLYWYQQILGQGPKLLIQFQNNGVVDDSQLPKDRFSAERLKGVDSTLKIQPAKLEDSAVYLCASSSSGVPEQYFGPGTRLTVT.

With respect to this clonotype: Found in a library prepared for alpha chains, this beta chain is an off-target read, and its abundance has little meaning. The chain uses TRBV10-3 and TRBJ2-1; no reliable D call. CDR1 is ENHRY and CDR2 is SYGVKD in the germline V gene. V was clipped by 5 bases and J by 8 bases, with 7 bases between them. CDR3 size: 11 residues. The CDR3 DNA reads TGTGCCATCAGTACCTCGGATGAGCAGTTCTTC. Residues: CAISTSDEQFF.

At least ten counts were recorded for this clonotype. The germline gene is not matched at one end of the junction; a read error may be the cause. This beta chain turned up in a library designed for alpha chains; as an off-target read, its abundance says little. This sequence joins TRBV25-1 and TRBJ2-7, with D unresolved. The CDR3 is 8 amino acids. Germline V gene sequence: CDR1 MGHDK, CDR2 SYGVNS. The CDR3 DNA is TGTGCCAGCAGTGAATTATTCTTC. Protein sequence: CASSELFF.

This clonotype is categorized as medium-sized. This beta chain came through as a stray read in a library set up for alpha chains, and its size says little. The chain couples TRBV7-6 to TRBJ2-1, with 8 nucleotides matching TRBD2. The CDR3 sequence is 16 residues long. The ends lost 1 base at V and 0 bases at J; junction bases unmatched: 2. CDR1 is SGHVS and CDR2 is FNYEAQ in the germline V gene. The CDR3: CASSLVLADSYNEQFF. The CDR3 region has the DNA TGTGCCAGCAGCTTAGTACTAGCGGACTCCTACAATGAGCAGTTCTTC.

This clonotype was observed a single time. No conserved phenylalanine or tryptophan is present at the end of the CDR3, so a read error is the likely explanation. As an off-target read in a library built for alpha chains, this beta chain has a frequency of little significance. The gene calls are TRBV12-3 or TRBV12-4 and TRBJ2-7, with D possibly TRBD2 on 5 matching bases. The CDR3 spans 15 residues. V gave up 6 bases and J gave up 0 bases, with 15 bases separating them. The CDR3 sequence is CASSRIGLSSYEQYL. DNA of the CDR3: TGTGCCAGCAGCCGAATAGGACTTAGCTCCTACGAGCAGTACTTG.

This clonotype ranks as medium-sized. This beta chain lies outside the target of a library built for alpha chains; its clone size means little. The V and J genes are TRBV7-8 and TRBJ2-6, with 7 bases that match TRBD2. Trimming at V came to 0 bases and at J to 2 bases, leaving 1 base not matched to a gene. Germline-derived CDR1 and CDR2 are SGHVS and FQNEAQ. CDR3 length equals 16 residues. CDR3 nucleotide sequence: TGTGCCAGCAGCTTAGCGCGGGGGACTGGGGCCAACGTCCTGACTTTC. This sequence encodes CASSLARGTGANVLTF.